This is a list of T cell receptor beta chains from one sample in a study of cytomegalovirus exposure and HLA in healthy donors. Libraries were prepared by immunoSEQ multiplex PCR; TCRdb keeps only in-frame clonotypes and omits some of them. The table has around 150,000 clones, approximately 80% seen once. Sequencing was performed on PBMCs. These receptors were obtained from a young man in good health and CMV-seronegative. CDR3s include the opening cysteine and the closing phenylalanine or tryptophan. The D gene is left open where the match is weak. Size is stated for part of the rows, as once, few or many counts, or as a class when the clone is expanded.

j_call clone_size cdr3_length d_call v_call cdr3_nt cdr3_aa
TRBJ2-1 - 11 TRBD2 TRBV29-1 TGCAGCGGTCACGCGGGGGGTGAGCAGTTCTTC CSGHAGGEQFF
TRBJ2-1 - 16 TRBD2 TRBV30 TGTGCCTGGAGCGGTTTAGCGGGGGGACTGTCCAATGAGCAGTTCTTC CAWSGLAGGLSNEQFF
TRBJ2-3 - 16 TRBD2 TRBV7-2 TGTGCCAGCAGCACGGGACTAGCGGGAGTTGGAGATACGCAGTATTTT CASSTGLAGVGDTQYF
TRBJ1-3 - 14 TRBD1 TRBV30 TGTGCCTGGAGCCGACAGGGCTCTGGAAACACCATATATTTT CAWSRQGSGNTIYF
TRBJ1-5 many 13 - TRBV12-1 TGTGCCAGCAGCTTTGGGACAGGGGAGCCCCAGCATTTT CASSFGTGEPQHF
TRBJ2-7 - 15 TRBD2 TRBV27 TGTGCCAGCAGGTTGCTAGCGGGGCTTCTCGACGAGCAGTACTTC CASRLLAGLLDEQYF
TRBJ1-1 - 13 - TRBV19 TGTGCCAGTAGTACCAGAATACAGCCTGAAGCTTTCTTT CASSTRIQPEAFF
TRBJ1-2 - 17 TRBD1 TRBV28 TGTGCCAGCGGAGGCAGGGGGACAGGGCACGGATTAAATGGCTACACCTTC CASGGRGTGHGLNGYTF
TRBJ2-7 - 11 TRBD2 TRBV29-1 TGCAGCGCCTCTAGCGGGGACGAGCAGTACTTC CSASSGDEQYF
TRBJ2-3 - 15 - TRBV7-2 TGTGCCAGCAGCCTCCCTAGCGCAGACACAGATACGCAGTATTTT CASSLPSADTDTQYF
TRBJ2-2 - 14 - TRBV7-2 TGTGCCAGCAGCTCACAACCGGGGACCGGGGAGCTGTTTTTT CASSSQPGTGELFF
TRBJ2-1 - 16 TRBD2 TRBV13 TGTGCCAGCAGCTTCACGACTAGCGGGAGTCGTAATGAGCAGTTCTTC CASSFTTSGSRNEQFF
TRBJ1-3 - 16 - TRBV6-1 TGTGCCAGCAGTGCTAACAGCTATAAGGGGGGAAACACCATATATTTT CASSANSYKGGNTIYF
TRBJ2-7 - 14 TRBD1 TRBV9 TGTGCCAGCAGCGCTCGGACAGGGGGCTACGAGCAGTACTTC CASSARTGGYEQYF
TRBJ2-2 - 17 TRBD1 TRBV10-3 TGTGCCATCAGTGAGTCCCAGGGACAGGGGGCGTCCGGGGAGCTGTTTTTT CAISESQGQGASGELFF
TRBJ2-7 - 13 - TRBV6-1 TGTGCCAGCAGTGAACAACAGTCCTACGAGCAGTACTTC CASSEQQSYEQYF
TRBJ1-3 - 16 - TRBV30 TGTGCCTTGTTCGGGGGGTCTGACGAGGGGGGAAACACCATATATTTT CALFGGSDEGGNTIYF
TRBJ1-5 - 18 - TRBV7-9 TGTGCCAGCAGCGCACCCCCATTGGTCATCGGGGGCAATCAGCCCCAGCATTTT CASSAPPLVIGGNQPQHF
TRBJ1-2 - 14 TRBD1 TRBV5-1 TGCGCCAGCAGCTCCGGACAGGGTAACTATGGCTACACCTTC CASSSGQGNYGYTF
TRBJ1-6 once 14 TRBD1 TRBV30 TGTGCCAGGAGCAGTGGACAGGGTAATTCACCCCTCCACTTT CARSSGQGNSPLHF
TRBJ2-6 - 17 TRBD1 TRBV7-9 TGTGCCAGCAGCTCGGACAGGGAATTTGCTGGGGCCAACGTCCTGACTTTC CASSSDREFAGANVLTF
TRBJ1-1 few 12 - TRBV6-6 TGTGCCAGCAGTTATGACAGAGTGAAAGCTTTCTTT CASSYDRVKAFF
TRBJ1-2 - 16 TRBD1 TRBV19 TGTGCCAGTAGTATCGTTCCGGGACAGGGGGCGCGTGGCTACACCTTC CASSIVPGQGARGYTF
TRBJ2-1 - 15 - TRBV11-2 TGTGCCAGCAGCTTAGAAGGGGCCTCCTACAATGGGCAGTTCTTC CASSLEGASYNGQFF
TRBJ2-5 - 15 - TRBV6-5 TGTGCCAGCAGTTACCAGGAAGGATATAGGGAGACCCAGTACTTC CASSYQEGYRETQYF
TRBJ2-2 - 16 TRBD1 TRBV9 TGTGCCAGCAGCGCAAGGGGACAGTGGAACACCGGGGAGCTGTTTTTT CASSARGQWNTGELFF
TRBJ1-2 - 15 TRBD1 TRBV7-9 TGTGCCAGCAGTTCATCCCCGGGACAGGAGTATGGCTACACCTTC CASSSSPGQEYGYTF
TRBJ2-7 - 12 - TRBV15 TGTGCCACCAGCAGAAAGGGAGACGAGCAGTACTTC CATSRKGDEQYF
TRBJ1-3 - 15 - TRBV27 TGTGCCAGCAGTTTTCAGGGACAATATGGAAACACCATATATTTT CASSFQGQYGNTIYF
TRBJ2-1 - 13 - TRBV7-9 TGTGCCAGCAGCTTATACTTCTCTGTAGAGCAGTTCTTC CASSLYFSVEQFF
TRBJ1-3 once 14 - TRBV6-5 TGTGCCAGCAGTTATAGTGGCTCTGGAAACACCATATATTTT CASSYSGSGNTIYF
TRBJ2-3 - 18 TRBD1 TRBV5-5 TGTGCCAGCAGCAGACAAGGGTTCGGGACAGGGTCCACAGATACGCAGTATTTT CASSRQGFGTGSTDTQYF
TRBJ2-5 - 13 - TRBV9 TGTGCCAGCAGCCCAGGGGAAGGGGAGACCCAGTACTTC CASSPGEGETQYF
TRBJ1-2 few 13 TRBD1 TRBV6-6 TGTGCCAGCAGGACAGGGGGTAACTATGGCTACACCTTC CASRTGGNYGYTF
TRBJ2-3 - 13 - TRBV18 TGTGCCAGCTCACCCCCTAGCACAGATACGCAGTATTTT CASSPPSTDTQYF
TRBJ2-3 - 13 - TRBV15 TGTGCCACCAGCAGAGATTGGCCAGATACGCAGTATTTT CATSRDWPDTQYF
TRBJ1-1 few 15 TRBD1 TRBV4-1 TGCGCCAGCAGCCAAGATGAGGGGGCTTACACTGAAGCTTTCTTT CASSQDEGAYTEAFF
TRBJ2-1 few 15 TRBD1 TRBV5-6 TGTGCCAGCAGCTTGGTTGGACAGGGGTACAATGAGCAGTTCTTC CASSLVGQGYNEQFF
TRBJ2-1 - 12 TRBD1 TRBV10-3 TGTGCCATCATGGGACAGAGCAATGAGCAGTTCTTC CAIMGQSNEQFF
TRBJ2-7 few 13 - TRBV6-1 TGTGCCAGCAGTGACCCTCATCGGGACGAGCAGTACTTC CASSDPHRDEQYF
TRBJ2-6 - 16 - TRBV13 TGTGCCAGTACGAGCGATGGGGCCGGTGGGGCCAACGTCCTGACTTTC CASTSDGAGGANVLTF
TRBJ2-1 - 12 - TRBV5-6 TGTGCCAGCAGCCCCAGGGGTGGTGAGCAGTTCTTC CASSPRGGEQFF